The rows below give T cell receptor beta chains drawn from one sample of a study of T cells after yellow fever vaccination. TCRdb recomputed calls from the 5' RACE reads with MiXCR, one row per CDR3 protein. The table has hundreds of thousands of distinct CDR3 sequences, around 3.9% seen once. The specimen comprised PBMCs, sampled on the day of the yellow fever booster vaccination. These receptors were collected from a man younger than 35 who received the YFV17D yellow fever vaccine. The CDR3 runs from the conserved cysteine through the conserved F or W. D genes are given only for firm matches. Expanded clones get a size class; other rows say once, few or many, or leave the size out.

. . TRBJ2-1 TRBV18 TGTGCCAGCTCACCAGAGGACGCCGCTTACAATGAGCAGTTCTTC CASSPEDAAYNEQFF
many . TRBJ2-7 TRBV12-3/TRBV12-4 TGTGCCAGCAGTTTAGGCCGTGCGGAGCAGTACTTC CASSLGRAEQYF
. TRBD1 TRBJ2-1 TRBV29-1 TGCAGCTCCGCCGGAGACAGGGGAATCCATGAGCAGTTCTTC CSSAGDRGIHEQFF
many . TRBJ1-1 TRBV11-2 TGTGCCAGCAGCGCTGTGGTGAGGGACACTGAAGCTTTCTTT CASSAVVRDTEAFF
few . TRBJ2-5 TRBV20-1 TGCAGTGCTTCCCGAGCAGGGGAACGATTAGAGACCCAGTACTTC CSASRAGERLETQYF
many . TRBJ2-3 TRBV11-1 TGTGCCAGCAGAGCATACGTATGGGGGTCTAGCACAGATACGCAGTATTTT CASRAYVWGSSTDTQYF
. TRBD1 TRBJ1-5 TRBV5-7 TGTGCCAGCAGCCGACAGGGGGCTGTTCAGCCCCAGCATTTT CASSRQGAVQPQHF
. . TRBJ2-1 TRBV7-3 TGTGCCAGCAGCCAGCATGGGGGGTCGGGCTACAATGAGCAGTTCTTC CASSQHGGSGYNEQFF
few . TRBJ2-5 TRBV24-1 TGTGCCACCAGTGACCCTGGAGAGACCCAGTACTTC CATSDPGETQYF
. TRBD2 TRBJ2-5 TRBV10-3 TGTGCCATCAGTGTAGGGCTAGCGGGGGCCCAAGAGACCCAGTACTTC CAISVGLAGAQETQYF
many TRBD1 TRBJ2-4 TRBV4-2 TGTGCCAGCAGCCCGAGGACAGGGGAGGGCAAAAACATTCAGTACTTC CASSPRTGEGKNIQYF
many . TRBJ2-3 TRBV2 TGTGCCAGCAGACCCTTTACGGGGGGCCCCGCAGATACGCAGTATTTT CASRPFTGGPADTQYF
many TRBD1 TRBJ1-5 TRBV12-3/TRBV12-4 TGTGCCAGCAGTCAGGGGGCCGGACAGCCCCAGCATTTT CASSQGAGQPQHF
many . TRBJ1-1 TRBV7-9 TGTGCCAGCAGGGCGAACCCGGGGGGGGAAGGAACTGAAGCTTTCTTT CASRANPGGEGTEAFF
few TRBD1 TRBJ2-1 TRBV4-3 TGCGCCAGCAGCCACTCCTTCCCGGGACAGGGCGTCAATGAGCAGTTCTTC CASSHSFPGQGVNEQFF
many . TRBJ2-3 TRBV5-1 TGCGCCAGCAGCATAGTAGGGATCCGCACAGATACGCAGTATTTT CASSIVGIRTDTQYF
few TRBD2 TRBJ2-1 TRBV7-2 TGTGCCAGCAGCTCCGGAGGGCTAGCGGGGGGGAAGCAGTTCTTC CASSSGGLAGGKQFF
few . TRBJ1-4 TRBV2 TGTGCCAGCAGTGATCAGGGGCGAGGAGAAAAACTGTTTTTT CASSDQGRGEKLFF
. . TRBJ2-1 TRBV5-1 TGCGCCAGCAGCTTAACAGTTTCGAATGAGCAGTTCTTC CASSLTVSNEQFF